This is a list of T cell receptor beta chains from one sample in a study of somatic mutations in cytotoxic T cells in rheumatoid arthritis. Only in-frame clones appear in the TCRdb table, and some are missing; sequencing was by immunoSEQ multiplex PCR. The sample holds more than 15,000 clones, more than 65% seen once. Sequences were obtained from CD8+ T cells sorted from blood. All receptors come from an adult with rheumatoid arthritis. CDR3s include the opening cysteine and the closing phenylalanine or tryptophan. D genes are given only for firm matches. Some rows mark clone size as missing; the rest say once, few, many or name a class of expanded clone.

V	J	size	D	CDR3	DNA
TRBV18	TRBJ1-1	NA	NA	CASSPGDRTFTEAFF	TGTGCCAGCTCACCAGGGGACCGAACATTCACTGAAGCTTTCTTT
TRBV5-1	TRBJ2-2	NA	NA	CASSSGFTGNTGELFF	TGCGCCAGCAGCTCAGGGTTCACTGGGAACACCGGGGAGCTGTTTTTT
TRBV30	TRBJ2-1	NA	NA	CAWSRTGSYNEQFF	TGTGCCTGGAGTAGGACGGGCTCCTACAATGAGCAGTTCTTC
TRBV7-7	TRBJ1-5	NA	TRBD1	CASSAGQDAIEPQHF	TGTGCTAGCAGCGCGGGACAGGATGCCATAGAGCCCCAGCATTTT
TRBV10-2	TRBJ1-4	NA	NA	CASSSNEKLFF	TGCGCCAGCAGTTCTAATGAAAAACTGTTTTTT
TRBV29-1	TRBJ2-2	NA	NA	CSVEVLGYITGELFF	TGCAGCGTTGAAGTACTCGGTTATATAACCGGGGAGCTGTTTTTT
TRBV6-6	TRBJ1-2	NA	NA	CASSHGSLNYGYTF	TGTGCCAGCAGCCACGGCAGTCTCAACTATGGCTACACCTTC
TRBV11-3	TRBJ2-7	NA	TRBD2	CASSSTVAGTYEQYF	TGTGCCAGCAGCTCCACCGTAGCGGGAACTTACGAGCAGTACTTC
TRBV7-2	TRBJ1-1	NA	NA	CASSPLASMNTEAFF	TGTGCCAGCAGCCCCCTGGCGAGCATGAACACTGAAGCTTTCTTT
TRBV6-6	TRBJ1-4	NA	TRBD1	CASSYSGGNEKLFF	TGTGCCAGCAGTTATTCAGGGGGAAATGAAAAACTGTTTTTT
TRBV11-2	TRBJ2-1	NA	NA	CASSLEYNEQFF	TGTGCCAGCAGCTTAGAGTACAATGAGCAGTTCTTC
TRBV6-1	TRBJ2-7	NA	NA	CASKFLGQQYF	TGTGCCAGCAAGTTCCTGGGACAGCAGTACTTC
TRBV27	TRBJ2-7	NA	TRBD2	CASSSRGVTYEQYF	TGTGCCAGCAGTTCCCGGGGGGTGACCTACGAGCAGTACTTC
TRBV6-5	TRBJ2-1	NA	NA	CASSYSKAGTNEQFF	TGTGCCAGCAGTTACTCGAAAGCAGGGACCAATGAGCAGTTCTTC
TRBV5-6	TRBJ2-7	once	TRBD1	CASSLAGRGLYEQYF	TGTGCCAGCAGCTTGGCCGGTAGGGGGCTATACGAGCAGTACTTC
TRBV10-3	TRBJ2-5	NA	TRBD2	CAISALAGGNQETQYF	TGTGCCATCAGTGCACTAGCGGGGGGGAACCAAGAGACCCAGTACTTC
TRBV4-1	TRBJ1-5	NA	NA	CASSQEYSSNQPQHF	TGCGCCAGCAGCCAAGAGTACAGTTCCAATCAGCCCCAGCATTTT
TRBV7-9	TRBJ2-7	NA	NA	CASSFEHRAYEQYF	TGTGCCAGCAGCTTTGAACATAGGGCGTACGAGCAGTACTTC
TRBV5-8	TRBJ2-7	NA	NA	CASSAADRTYEQYF	TGTGCCAGCAGCGCCGCCGACAGAACCTACGAGCAGTACTTC
TRBV11-2	TRBJ2-2	NA	NA	CASSPYSGELFF	TGTGCCAGCAGCCCCTACAGCGGGGAGCTGTTTTTT
TRBV7-9	TRBJ2-2	NA	TRBD2	CASSFPSGGTGELFF	TGTGCCAGCAGCTTCCCTAGCGGGGGCACCGGGGAGCTGTTTTTT
TRBV6-5	TRBJ1-1	NA	NA	CASSYFDGNTEAFF	TGTGCCAGCAGTTACTTCGACGGGAACACTGAAGCTTTCTTT
TRBV30	TRBJ1-3	NA	TRBD1	CAWSVGVYRGLRSGNTIYF	TGTGCCTGGAGTGTAGGGGTGTACAGGGGGCTAAGGTCTGGAAACACCATATATTTT
TRBV6-5	TRBJ1-1	NA	NA	CASSYSGLTEAFF	TGTGCCAGCAGTTACTCGGGGCTGACTGAAGCTTTCTTT
TRBV7-8	TRBJ2-4	NA	NA	CASSLGCREGSIQYF	TGTGCCAGCAGCTTAGGGTGCAGGGAAGGAAGCATTCAGTACTTC
TRBV28	TRBJ1-5	NA	NA	CASSLVGRGNQPQHF	TGTGCCAGCAGTTTGGTGGGCAGGGGCAATCAGCCCCAGCATTTT
TRBV6-5	TRBJ1-1	NA	NA	CASSNQPSWTEAFF	TGTGCCAGCAGTAACCAACCCTCATGGACTGAAGCTTTCTTT
TRBV28	TRBJ2-7	NA	NA	CASSSRGTPYEQYF	TGTGCCAGCAGTTCTCGCGGGACACCGTACGAGCAGTACTTC
TRBV27	TRBJ2-7	NA	TRBD1	CASSSAGTGSYEQYF	TGTGCCAGCAGTTCCGCCGGGACAGGGTCCTACGAGCAGTACTTC